The 18 T cell receptor beta chains below all came from one sample that was sequenced in a study of T-cell memory formation after mild COVID-19 (dated by TCRdb to the early 2020s). The library came from 5' RACE. This sample was sequenced with an Illumina NovaSeq 6000. TCRdb cleaned the public reads at Q25 with fastp, built clones with MiXCR and kept in-frame beta chains. Rows with one shared CDR3 protein collapse into an entry with the most common genes and DNA. This sample comprises 250,000 to 350,000 distinct CDR3 sequences, 16% of them detected only once. About 23% of the sample goes to the ten largest clones. The specimen sequenced was PBMCs or a T cell subset sorted from them (not recorded which). These receptors came from a man aged 18-30 years who had mild COVID-19 (a few samples of this study predate the infection). The sample titles of this study are shuffled in the database, so cell type and time point are left out; the donor was told from shared clones.

This clonotype occurred many times. The chain joins TRBV4-1 to TRBJ2-7; D may correspond to TRBD1 or TRBD2 (5 bases each). The V end was cut by 4 bases, the J end by 5 bases, with 18 bases between. The CDR3 is 15 residues long. CDR1 is MGHRA and CDR2 is YSYEKL in the germline V gene. This CDR3 is CASSPGPWSDNEQYF. CDR3 DNA sequence: TGCGCCAGCAGCCCGGGGCCTTGGTCGGATAACGAGCAGTACTTC.

This clonotype was counted between two and nine times. The chain recombines TRBV6-5 with TRBJ2-1; 7 bases fit TRBD1. The V segment lost 0 bases and the J segment 2 bases; nucleotides outside the gene matches: 1. Germline lookup yields CDR1 MNHEY and CDR2 SVGAGI. The CDR3 length is 15 residues. The CDR3 sequence: CASSYSGQPYNEQFF. The CDR3 nucleotides are TGTGCCAGCAGTTACTCGGGACAGCCCTACAATGAGCAGTTCTTC.

This clonotype was detected ten times or more. V usage is TRBV12-3 or TRBV12-4 and J usage is TRBJ2-5; 10 nucleotides match TRBD2. This CDR3 is 14 amino acids long. V shed 6 bases, J shed 5 bases, and the junction held 6 bases outside the gene matches. The CDR3 region is CASRSSGGSETQYF. The CDR3 DNA reads as TGTGCCAGCAGGTCTAGCGGGGGAAGTGAGACCCAGTACTTC.

This clonotype showed up many times. The chain combines TRBV7-8 with TRBJ2-7; perhaps TRBD1 as D (5 bases). V lost 6 bases and J 3 bases, leaving 21 bases between the germline ends. The germline V gene has CDR1 SGHVS and CDR2 FQNEAQ. The CDR3 has 16 amino acids. In DNA, the CDR3 is TGTGCCAGCAGTGTGGGTTCCGGTCAGGGAAGCTACGAGCAGTACTTC. Its translation is CASSVGSGQGSYEQYF.

This clonotype was found a few times. V is TRBV18 and J is TRBJ2-5; D is possibly TRBD1 (5 bases). This CDR3 has 14 residues. Germline V lookup: CDR1 KGHSH, CDR2 LQKENI. Trimming cost V 2 bases and J 5 bases, with 12 bases left between them. CDR3 amino acids: CASSPGQKGETQYF. The CDR3 nucleotides are TGTGCCAGCTCACCAGGTCAAAAGGGGGAGACCCAGTACTTC.

This clonotype turned up a few times. The chain uses TRBV7-8 and TRBJ2-3; possibly TRBD2 for D (5 bases). V lost 6 bases and J lost 2, with 15 bases in between. The CDR3 runs to 15 residues. CDR1 is SGHVS and CDR2 is FQNEAQ in the germline V gene. The CDR3 protein is CASRGEGRDTDTQYF. DNA for the CDR3: TGTGCCAGCAGGGGCGAGGGCCGCGACACAGATACGCAGTATTTT.

The chain has TRBV12-3 or TRBV12-4 and TRBJ1-1, with 8 positions matching TRBD1. The V and J ends lost 2 bases and 4 bases, in that order; junction bases with no gene match: 3. The CDR3 length is 14 residues. The CDR3 DNA is TGTGCCAGCAGTTTACAGGGGGCGGTCACTGAAGCTTTCTTT. Translated, it gives CASSLQGAVTEAFF.

This clonotype came up a few times. The chain combines TRBV5-1 with TRBJ1-6, with D unresolved. CDR3 length: 16 residues. Deletions cut 5 bases from V and 4 bases from J, with 16 bases between. Germline V CDR1 and CDR2: SGHRS, YFSETQ. CDR3: CASSPTPGFYNSPLHF. CDR3 nucleotide sequence: TGCGCCAGCAGTCCGACGCCGGGGTTTTATAATTCACCCCTCCACTTT.

In its sample, this clonotype was seen many times. The chain joins TRBV12-3 or TRBV12-4 to TRBJ2-2; weak D call: TRBD1 (5 bases). The CDR3 runs 14 residues. Trimming took off 3 bases at V and 7 bases at J, with 12 bases between the two ends. The CDR3 spells CASSFGRAVGELFF. CDR3 in DNA: TGTGCCAGCAGTTTCGGCAGGGCGGTCGGGGAGCTGTTTTTT.

This chain uses TRBV30 with TRBJ2-5, with D perhaps matching TRBD1 (6 bases). Between the trimmed V and J ends, which lost 0 bases and 5 bases, there was a span of 10 bases. This CDR3 spans 13 amino acids. The V gene's germline CDR1 is GTSNPN and CDR2 SVGIG (reference sequence). In DNA, the CDR3 is TGTGCCTGGAGTGTTCAGGGGCCCGAGACCCAGTACTTC. Translation gives CAWSVQGPETQYF.

The chain combines TRBV6-2 or TRBV6-3 with TRBJ2-3; D gene ambiguous. Germline lookup yields CDR1 MNHEY and CDR2 SVGEGT. The CDR3 runs to 15 residues. V lost 0 bases and J lost 1, with 8 bases in between. The chain's CDR3 is CASSYSTWGTDTQYF. CDR3 nucleotide sequence: TGTGCCAGCAGTTACTCGACCTGGGGCACAGATACGCAGTATTTT.

The sample holds a few counts of this clonotype. V gene TRBV4-1 combines with J gene TRBJ2-3; 10 bases fit TRBD2. The CDR3 is 17 residues long. Germline values: CDR1 MGHRA, CDR2 YSYEKL. The J segment lost 2 bases and the V segment lost 4 bases, leaving 9 bases of the junction unmatched. The CDR3 DNA reads TGCGCCAGCAGCCTCAGGCGCAGCGGGGGGGTCACAGATACGCAGTATTTT. Its translation: CASSLRRSGGVTDTQYF.

The V and J genes are TRBV7-3 and TRBJ1-1; TRBD1 agrees at 12 bases. V shed 5 bases, J shed 6 bases, and the junction held 7 bases outside the gene matches. The CDR3 loop spans 15 amino acids. Germline CDR1 SGHTA, CDR2 FQGTGA. CDR3 in amino acids: CASSPGTGGNPEAFF. CDR3 nucleotides: TGTGCCAGCAGCCCTGGGACAGGGGGCAACCCTGAAGCTTTCTTT.

This clonotype was observed a handful of times. CDR3 coding DNA: TGTGCCAGCAGCATACGCCTCCCTAGCGTTTCCGGGGAGCTGTTTTTT. This sequence encodes CASSIRLPSVSGELFF. This chain joins TRBV7-2 and TRBJ2-2, with a possible D match to TRBD2 (6 bases). V was clipped by 5 bases and J by 6 bases, with 19 bases between them. CDR3 size: 16 residues. The germline gives CDR1 SGHTA, CDR2 FQGNSA. The full variable domain, in which reference TRBV7-2 and TRBJ2-2 provide the parts outside the CDR3, is GAGVSQSPSNKVTEKGKDVELRCDPISGHTALYWYRQSLGQGLEFLIYFQGNSAPDKSGLPSDRFSAERTGGSVSTLTIQRTQQEDSAVYLCASSIRLPSVSGELFFGEGSRLTVL.

This clonotype was detected only once. The chain carries TRBV12-5 and TRBJ2-1; TRBD1 matches 8 bases. Unmatched junction bases numbered 12, after V lost 1 base and J lost 7 bases. The CDR3 consists of 17 residues. The germline gives CDR1 LGHNT, CDR2 FRNRAP. The CDR3 DNA follows: TGTGCTAGTGGTTTGGCGATAGGTCAGGGGGCTATTAATGAGCAGTTCTTC. Translation gives CASGLAIGQGAINEQFF.

This clonotype appeared a few times. The chain joins TRBV27 to TRBJ2-7; D gene unclear. V was trimmed by 2 bases and J by 4 bases, leaving 12 bases between them. The CDR3 runs 14 residues. The V gene's germline CDR1 is MNHEY and CDR2 SMNVEV (reference sequence). CDR3 DNA sequence: TGTGCCAGCAGTTTAAAGCCCAGAGATTACGAGCAGTACTTC. Translation gives CASSLKPRDYEQYF.

This chain connects TRBV6-5 to TRBJ1-2; D gene ambiguous. V lost 7 bases and J lost 8, with 26 bases in between. The CDR3 runs 16 residues. CDR1 is MNHEY and CDR2 is SVGAGI in the germline V gene. This CDR3 is CASTNGIPSAGRGYTF. CDR3 DNA: TGTGCCAGCACAAACGGGATCCCGTCGGCCGGCCGGGGCTACACCTTC.

This chain joins TRBV6-2 or TRBV6-3 and TRBJ2-7; maybe TRBD1 (6 bases). Trimming stripped 5 bases from V and 2 bases from J, with 10 bases between. Germline V gene sequence: CDR1 MNHEY, CDR2 SVGEGT. The CDR3 length is 13 residues. CDR3 region: CASSGDTPYEQYF. The CDR3 region has the DNA TGTGCCAGCAGTGGGGACACCCCCTACGAGCAGTACTTC.